These 14 T cell receptor beta chains were all obtained from the same sample, sequenced in a study of blood T cell repertoires in COVID-19. Data came from immunoSEQ multiplex PCR; TCRdb stores just in-frame clones and leaves some out. This sample has some 180,000 clones, with 85% found just once. What was sequenced was peripheral blood. These receptors all stem from a woman aged 60 to 75 with acute or convalescent COVID-19.

This chain uses TRBV6-5 with TRBJ2-7; tentatively, D is TRBD1 (5 bases). The CDR3 has 14 residues. V was trimmed by 7 bases and J by 2 bases, leaving 15 bases between them. CDR1 and CDR2 (germline): MNHEY, SVGAGI. CDR3 in DNA: TGTGCCAGCACCATTAACAGGCCCCCCTACGAGCAGTACTTC. Amino acid sequence: CASTINRPPYEQYF.

V usage is TRBV28 and J usage is TRBJ2-7, with a weak D call TRBD1 (5 bases). Germline V gene data show CDR1 as MDHEN and CDR2 as SYDVKM. With 6 bases removed from V and 3 bases from J, the gap between germline ends came to 18 bases. This CDR3 has 15 residues. CDR3 sequence (DNA): TGTGCCAGCAGGAAAGACAGAACGAGTGTCTACGAGCAGTACTTC. It yields the protein CASRKDRTSVYEQYF.

V gene TRBV2 combines with J gene TRBJ2-3; 8 bases line up with TRBD2. The junction had 11 bases not matched to a gene; V was cut back by 5 bases and J by 1 base. The CDR3 loop spans 17 amino acids. Germline assignment: CDR1 SNHLY and CDR2 FYNNEI. Here the CDR3 reads CASSLSPGLGGTDTQYF. In nucleotides, the CDR3 is TGTGCCAGCAGTCTCTCTCCGGGACTAGGGGGCACAGATACGCAGTATTTT.

The rearrangement uses TRBV20-1 and TRBJ1-6; D not certain. CDR1 DFQATT and CDR2 SNEGSKA come from the germline V gene (reference sequence). V shed 3 bases and J shed 7 bases, with 13 bases lying between them. The CDR3 loop spans 14 amino acids. The CDR3 nucleotides read TGCAGTGCTAGTATCGGGAGAGAAAATTCACCCCTCCACTTT. Amino acids: CSASIGRENSPLHF.

The V and J genes are TRBV7-9 and TRBJ1-6; weak D call: TRBD1 (5 bases). Germline V gene lookup returns CDR1 SEHNR and CDR2 FQNEAQ (reference sequence). Between the trimmed V and J ends, which lost 6 bases and 7 bases, there was a span of 10 bases. The length of the CDR3 is 13 residues. The CDR3 region is CASSREGNSPLHF. The CDR3 nucleotides are TGTGCCAGCAGTCGGGAGGGGAATTCACCCCTCCACTTT.

This chain connects TRBV5-1 to TRBJ1-1; TRBD1 matches 8 bases. V lost 4 bases and J lost 6; bases outside the gene matches: 5. Germline lookup yields CDR1 SGHRS and CDR2 YFSETQ. The CDR3 is made up of 13 amino acids. CDR3 DNA sequence: TGCGCCAGCAGCAGGACAGGGATCGCTGAAGCTTTCTTT. Translated: CASSRTGIAEAFF.

The V gene is TRBV3-1 (or the pseudogene TRBV3-2), the J gene TRBJ2-2; maybe TRBD2 (5 bases). Trimming shortened V by 7 bases and J by 1 base, and 10 bases separated the two germline ends. The CDR3 loop spans 14 amino acids. Germline CDR1 and CDR2: LGHDT and YNNKEL (reference sequence). CDR3 loop: CASNRGVNTGELFF. The CDR3, as DNA: TGTGCCAGCAATCGGGGAGTGAACACCGGGGAGCTGTTTTTT.

Of note for this clone: The same CDR3 also results from other DNA sequences found in this sample. V usage is TRBV6-5 and J usage is TRBJ1-1; a possible D gene is TRBD1 (5 bases). Trimming left V 0 bases short and J 2 bases short, with 13 bases between. The germline CDR1 and CDR2 sequences are MNHEY and SVGAGI. This CDR3 has 16 amino acids. This CDR3 reads CASSYSPGGLNTEAFF. In DNA, the CDR3 is TGTGCCAGCAGTTACTCGCCCGGGGGTCTTAACACTGAAGCTTTCTTT.

The CDR3 DNA sequence: TGCGCCAGCAGCTTGGTGCAGCGGGAGCCCCCCGAGCAGTACTTC. This translates into CASSLVQREPPEQYF. The chain links TRBV5-1 to TRBJ2-7; the match to TRBD2 covers 8 bases. J was trimmed by 6 bases and V by 0 bases; bases with no gene match: 8. Per germline, CDR1 SGHRS and CDR2 YFSETQ. The CDR3 consists of 15 residues.

Comment on this clone: Other nucleotide sequences from this sample produce the same CDR3. V usage is TRBV18 and J usage is TRBJ1-5; D call uncertain. Looked up from germline, CDR1 is KGHSH and CDR2 is LQKENI. This CDR3 is built from 13 residues. Trimming shortened V by 1 base and J by 3 bases, and 4 bases separated the two germline ends. The CDR3 DNA follows: TGTGCCAGCTCACCACAGCTCAATCAGCCCCAGCATTTT. Its translation is CASSPQLNQPQHF.

The genes are TRBV29-1 and TRBJ1-1, with 7 bases that match TRBD1. The CDR3 is 12 amino acids. Germline V gene lookup returns CDR1 SQVTM and CDR2 ANQGSEA. V trimming: 6 bases; J trimming: 4 bases; junction bases outside the gene matches: 5. This CDR3 is CSVSQGGTEAFF. The CDR3 DNA sequence: TGCAGCGTCTCTCAGGGGGGCACTGAAGCTTTCTTT. Complete variable domain (other parts from reference TRBV29-1 and TRBJ1-1): SAVISQKPSRDICQRGTSLTIQCQVDSQVTMMFWYRQQPGQSLTLIATANQGSEATYESGFVIDKFPISRPNLTFSTLTVSNMSPEDSSIYLCSVSQGGTEAFFGQGTRLTVV.

The CDR3 loop reads CATRDTSNTEAFF. The CDR3 DNA sequence: TGTGCCACCCGGGACACTTCGAACACTGAAGCTTTCTTT. V usage is TRBV24-1 and J usage is TRBJ1-1; D might be TRBD1 (6 bases). The length of the CDR3 is 13 residues. V was cut by 9 bases and J by 1 base, with 11 bases left in between. Germline V gives CDR1 KGHDR, CDR2 SFDVKD.

This clone has only one observation. The chain is built from TRBV5-1 and TRBJ2-1, with a weak D call TRBD1 (5 bases). The CDR3 has 11 amino acids. Looked up from germline, CDR1 is SGHRS and CDR2 is YFSETQ. Trimming shortened V by 4 bases and J by 14 bases, and 13 bases separated the two germline ends. The CDR3 DNA reads as TGCGCCAGCAGCCGATCAGGGTGGAAGTTCTTC. Encoded protein: CASSRSGWKFF.

This clone has only one observation. This chain joins TRBV7-3 and TRBJ1-1; D unresolved. The germline gives CDR1 SGHTA, CDR2 FQGTGA. CDR3 size: 14 residues. The V gene lost 5 bases and the J gene lost 4 bases, with 14 bases spanning the gap. In nucleotides, the CDR3 is TGTGCCAGCAGCGGGCTCACCGGAGGCACTGAAGCTTTCTTT. It translates to CASSGLTGGTEAFF.